This T cell receptor beta chain came from a study of cytomegalovirus exposure and HLA in healthy donors. The PCR employed 60 Vbeta primers together with 13 Jbeta primers. Some clones are missing from TCRdb's copy, which holds only in-frame ones; the method was immunoSEQ multiplex PCR. The listing contains some 33,000 clones. The TCR was taken from a female donor in good health and CMV-seronegative. Input material: PBMCs.

The CDR3 sequence is CASSATRNTEAFF. CDR3 sequence (DNA): TGCGCCAGCAGTGCCACACGAAACACTGAAGCTTTCTTT. This chain uses TRBV10-1 with TRBJ1-1; no clear D. CDR3 length: 13 residues. V was pared by 4 bases and J by 2 bases, with 8 bases between. The germline V gene encodes CDR1 WNHNN and CDR2 SYGVQD (reference sequence).